Sequencing of this TCR beta chain was carried out in a study of T cells after yellow fever vaccination. Study at large: It was SMART-Seq v4 Ultra Low Input that prepared the fractions with low cell numbers.

In this sample, this clonotype turned up many times. The CDR3 has 17 amino acids. V dropped 3 bases and J dropped 6 bases, with 22 bases sitting between them. Looked up from germline, CDR1 is MGHDK and CDR2 is SYGVNS. Study conclusions and caveats: It was a small share of clonotypes that appeared in both CD4 and CD8 compartments. Weaker overall was a secondary response that nonetheless peaked faster, on day 5 versus 15. Sequencing of sorted memory subsets on day 0 failed to detect almost all vaccine-responding clonotypes.

TCRdb fed the 5' RACE reads into MiXCR, producing one record per CDR3 protein. The data show tens of thousands of distinct CDR3 sequences, less than 3.5% seen once. The clonotype was recovered from a man younger than 35 who received the YFV17D yellow fever vaccine. The sequencing here drew on PBMCs, either bulk or a sorted T-cell subset (CD4+, CD8+, memory, or dextramer-sorted; not recorded which), taken about 49 days after the first yellow fever vaccination. V is TRBV25-1 and J is TRBJ2-3, with no clear D. The CDR3 nucleotides are TGTGCCAGCAGTGACCCGAGTCGCCAGGCTCCCTGGGATACGCAGTATTTT. Protein product: CASSDPSRQAPWDTQYF.